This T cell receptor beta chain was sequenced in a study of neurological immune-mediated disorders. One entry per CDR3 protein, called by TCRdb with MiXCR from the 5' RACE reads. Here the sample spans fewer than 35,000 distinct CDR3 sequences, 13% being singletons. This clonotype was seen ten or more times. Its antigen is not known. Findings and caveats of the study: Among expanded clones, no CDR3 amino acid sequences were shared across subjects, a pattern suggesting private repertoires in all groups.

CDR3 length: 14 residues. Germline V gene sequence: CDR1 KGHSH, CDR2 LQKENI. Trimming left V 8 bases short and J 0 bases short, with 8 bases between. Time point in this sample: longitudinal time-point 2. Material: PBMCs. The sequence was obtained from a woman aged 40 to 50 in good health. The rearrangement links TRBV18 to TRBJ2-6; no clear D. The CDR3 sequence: CASADDSGANVLTF. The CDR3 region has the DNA TGTGCCAGCGCTGATGACTCTGGGGCCAACGTCCTGACTTTC.